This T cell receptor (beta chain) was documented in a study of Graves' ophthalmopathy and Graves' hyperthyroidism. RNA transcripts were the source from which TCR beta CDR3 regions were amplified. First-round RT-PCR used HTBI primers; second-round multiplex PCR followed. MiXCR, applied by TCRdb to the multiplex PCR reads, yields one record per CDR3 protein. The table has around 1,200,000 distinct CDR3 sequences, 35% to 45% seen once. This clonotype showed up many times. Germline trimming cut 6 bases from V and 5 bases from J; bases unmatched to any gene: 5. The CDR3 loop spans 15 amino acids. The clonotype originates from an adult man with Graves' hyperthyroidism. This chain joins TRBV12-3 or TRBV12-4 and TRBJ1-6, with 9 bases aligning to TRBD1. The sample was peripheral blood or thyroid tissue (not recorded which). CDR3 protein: CASSPRDRDNSPLHF. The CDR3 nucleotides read TGTGCCAGCAGCCCCCGGGACAGGGATAATTCACCCCTCCACTTT.